The rows below give T cell receptor beta chains drawn from one sample of a study of blood T cell repertoires in COVID-19. Measured with immunoSEQ multiplex PCR; TCRdb has only the in-frame clones, and not every one. The top ten hold nearly 2% of the sample, which has 470,000 or so clones, approximately 90% seen once. Material: PBMCs or T cells enriched from blood (not recorded which). These receptors came from a young woman with acute COVID-19. CDR3s include the opening cysteine and the closing phenylalanine or tryptophan. A D gene is named only where the DNA matches it firmly. Size values are once, few and many counts, or a class for expanded clones, and some rows have none.

D gene	clone size	V gene	J gene	CDR3 length	CDR3 protein	CDR3 DNA
-	-	TRBV7-9	TRBJ1-6	15	CASSLRTAYNSPLHF	TGTGCCAGCAGCTTGAGGACAGCGTATAATTCACCCCTCCACTTT
-	-	TRBV10-3	TRBJ1-3	15	CAISESPRLGNTIYF	TGTGCCATCAGTGAGTCCCCCAGGCTAGGAAACACCATATATTTT
-	-	TRBV3-1/TRBV3-2	TRBJ2-2	13	CASSPRNTGELFF	TGTGCCAGCAGCCCCCGGAACACCGGGGAGCTGTTTTTT
TRBD1	-	TRBV6-5	TRBJ1-6	16	CASSYWGQGQGSPLHF	TGTGCCAGCAGTTACTGGGGACAGGGTCAAGGTTCACCCCTCCACTTT
TRBD1	-	TRBV3-1/TRBV3-2	TRBJ2-1	15	CASSPGTGTYNEQFF	TGTGCCAGCAGCCCCGGGACAGGGACCTACAATGAGCAGTTCTTC
TRBD1	-	TRBV4-1	TRBJ1-4	13	CASSRTGREKLFF	TGCGCCAGCAGTAGGACAGGTCGGGAAAAACTGTTTTTT
-	-	TRBV14	TRBJ2-7	12	CASSQQGYEQYF	TGTGCCAGCAGCCAACAGGGCTACGAGCAGTACTTC
TRBD1	-	TRBV28	TRBJ2-5	15	CASSFGDRGEETQYF	TGTGCCAGCAGTTTTGGGGACAGGGGGGAAGAGACCCAGTACTTC
TRBD1	-	TRBV27	TRBJ2-7	14	CASTKNRGGYEQYF	TGTGCCAGCACCAAAAACAGGGGCGGATACGAGCAGTACTTC
TRBD1	-	TRBV3-1/TRBV3-2	TRBJ2-5	19	CASSPLFPGQGTLQETQYF	TGTGCCAGCAGCCCCTTGTTTCCGGGACAGGGGACCTTACAAGAGACCCAGTACTTC
TRBD1	-	TRBV7-2	TRBJ2-7	13	CASSLGTGGEQYF	TGTGCCAGCAGCTTAGGGACAGGGGGAGAGCAGTACTTC
TRBD2	-	TRBV7-9	TRBJ2-1	16	CASSQGLAGGLDEQFF	TGTGCCAGCAGCCAAGGTTTAGCGGGAGGGTTAGATGAGCAGTTCTTC
TRBD1	few	TRBV9	TRBJ1-1	13	CASSATGMGEAFF	TGTGCCAGCAGCGCGACAGGGATGGGGGAAGCTTTCTTT
-	-	TRBV13	TRBJ1-6	13	CASKGDNDSPLHF	TGTGCCAGCAAGGGGGACAACGATTCACCCCTCCACTTT
TRBD2	once	TRBV5-1	TRBJ2-3	15	CASSGAGRETDTQYF	TGCGCCAGCAGCGGAGCGGGGCGGGAGACAGATACGCAGTATTTT
TRBD1	-	TRBV3-1/TRBV3-2	TRBJ2-7	18	CASSQDLFKQGATYEQYF	TGTGCCAGCAGCCAAGATCTTTTCAAACAGGGGGCTACCTACGAGCAGTACTTC
-	-	TRBV4-2	TRBJ1-4	15	CASSQDGAPVEKLFF	TGTGCCAGCAGCCAAGATGGGGCGCCGGTTGAAAAACTGTTTTTT
-	-	TRBV19	TRBJ2-7	14	CASTPKEGNYEQYF	TGTGCCAGTACCCCTAAAGAGGGAAACTACGAGCAGTACTTC
-	few	TRBV19	TRBJ1-6	13	CASAQGRNSPLHF	TGTGCCAGTGCCCAGGGGCGCAATTCACCCCTCCACTTT
-	-	TRBV5-1	TRBJ2-5	15	CASSLGLVRFETQYF	TGCGCCAGCAGCTTGGGACTAGTACGTTTTGAGACCCAGTACTTC
-	-	TRBV9	TRBJ1-1	14	CASSTGPMNTEAFF	TGTGCCAGCAGCACAGGGCCCATGAACACTGAAGCTTTCTTT
-	-	TRBV10-2	TRBJ1-1	15	CASSLSGQMNTEAFF	TGCGCCAGCTCCCTGTCAGGGCAGATGAACACTGAAGCTTTCTTT
TRBD1	-	TRBV11-2	TRBJ1-6	16	CASSSGQGSKNSPLHF	TGTGCCAGCAGCTCCGGACAGGGGAGTAAGAATTCACCCCTCCACTTT
-	-	TRBV5-1	TRBJ2-1	16	CASSFRTALPYNEQFF	TGCGCCAGCAGCTTCCGGACAGCTCTGCCCTACAATGAGCAGTTCTTC
-	once	TRBV11-3	TRBJ1-3	13	CASSGRSGNTIYF	TGTGCCAGCTCAGGCCGCTCTGGAAACACCATATATTTT
-	-	TRBV7-9	TRBJ2-7	16	CASSLADREGSYEQYF	TGTGCCAGCAGCTTAGCGGACAGGGAGGGCTCCTACGAGCAGTACTTC
-	-	TRBV30	TRBJ1-1	18	CAWSVIRRWTAMNTEAFF	TGTGCCTGGAGTGTAATTAGGCGTTGGACAGCCATGAACACTGAAGCTTTCTTT
-	-	TRBV20-1	TRBJ2-7	13	CSASPPFGYEQYF	TGCAGTGCTAGTCCCCCATTCGGGTACGAGCAGTACTTC
TRBD1	-	TRBV5-1	TRBJ2-2	15	CASSLADRVNGELFF	TGCGCCAGCAGCTTGGCGGACAGGGTCAACGGGGAGCTGTTTTTT
-	-	TRBV28	TRBJ1-6	14	CATTDRHSTLSLHF	TGTGCCACAACCGACAGACACAGTACACTGTCCCTCCACTTT
-	-	TRBV6-6	TRBJ2-3	14	CASTRRSSTDTQYF	TGTGCCAGCACCCGCAGAAGTAGCACAGATACGCAGTATTTT
TRBD1	-	TRBV10-3	TRBJ2-7	14	CAISAGTDYYEQYF	TGTGCCATCTCGGCCGGGACAGATTACTACGAGCAGTACTTC
-	-	TRBV7-9	TRBJ1-2	10	CASEEVGYTF	TGTGCCAGCGAAGAGGTTGGCTACACCTTC
TRBD1	-	TRBV30	TRBJ2-5	15	CAWRDHGTGQETQYF	TGTGCCTGGAGGGACCACGGGACAGGGCAAGAGACCCAGTACTTC
TRBD2	-	TRBV5-6	TRBJ2-7	14	CASSGGLAGYEQYF	TGTGCCAGCAGCGGAGGACTAGCGGGCTACGAGCAGTACTTC
TRBD2	-	TRBV2	TRBJ2-5	15	CASRSLAGGPETQYF	TGTGCCAGCAGATCACTAGCGGGAGGGCCGGAGACCCAGTACTTC
-	-	TRBV3-1/TRBV3-2	TRBJ1-5	15	CASSQDTTGGQPQHF	TGTGCCAGCAGCCAAGATACGACCGGGGGTCAGCCCCAGCATTTT
-	-	TRBV5-1	TRBJ2-7	14	CASSLRQGTYEQYF	TGCGCCAGCAGCTTGCGTCAGGGGACCTACGAGCAGTACTTC
-	-	TRBV3-1/TRBV3-2	TRBJ1-5	14	CASSQAGLNQPQHF	TGTGCCAGCAGCCAAGCCGGTTTGAATCAGCCCCAGCATTTT
TRBD1	-	TRBV24-1	TRBJ1-6	14	CATSRGQVNSPLHF	TGTGCCACCAGCCGGGGACAGGTTAATTCACCCCTCCACTTT
TRBD1	few	TRBV3-1/TRBV3-2	TRBJ1-1	15	CASSQDNRGSTEAFF	TGTGCCAGCAGCCAAGATAACAGGGGTAGCACTGAAGCTTTCTTT
-	many	TRBV19	TRBJ1-5	15	CASSLVGPRNQPQHF	TGTGCCAGTAGTCTGGTTGGTCCGCGGAATCAGCCCCAGCATTTT
TRBD1	few	TRBV7-9	TRBJ1-2	13	CASTTPGGYGYTF	TGTGCCAGCACCACCCCAGGGGGCTATGGCTACACCTTC
-	-	TRBV28	TRBJ2-7	14	CASSLGRELYEQYF	TGTGCCAGCAGTTTAGGCAGGGAATTATACGAGCAGTACTTC
TRBD1	-	TRBV6-1	TRBJ1-2	14	CASSETTGLYGYTF	TGTGCCAGCAGTGAAACGACAGGGCTCTATGGCTACACCTTC
-	once	TRBV18	TRBJ1-5	16	CASSPSDYNSNQPQHF	TGTGCCAGCTCACCATCAGACTATAATAGCAATCAGCCCCAGCATTTT
TRBD1	-	TRBV3-1/TRBV3-2	TRBJ2-3	16	CASSRQGQGGTDTQYF	TGTGCCAGCAGCCGACAGGGACAGGGAGGCACAGATACGCAGTATTTT
TRBD2	once	TRBV13	TRBJ2-1	16	CASSSPGLADYNEQFF	TGTGCCAGCAGCTCCCCGGGACTAGCGGACTACAATGAGCAGTTCTTC
-	-	TRBV6-5	TRBJ1-5	13	CASGAYSNQPQHF	TGTGCCAGCGGGGCTTATAGCAATCAGCCCCAGCATTTT
-	-	TRBV5-4	TRBJ2-7	13	CASSLRQAYEQYF	TGTGCCAGCAGCTTGCGGCAGGCCTACGAGCAGTACTTC
-	-	TRBV6-5	TRBJ1-6	13	CASRIVLSSPLHF	TGTGCCAGCAGGATTGTCCTAAGCTCACCCCTCCACTTT
TRBD1	-	TRBV4-1	TRBJ2-1	13	CPRRRQGPNEQFF	TGCCCCCGCCGCCGACAGGGGCCCAATGAGCAGTTCTTC
TRBD1	few	TRBV6-2/TRBV6-3	TRBJ1-1	13	CASSMGQGSEAFF	TGTGCCAGCAGTATGGGACAGGGCTCTGAAGCTTTCTTT
TRBD2	-	TRBV28	TRBJ2-3	18	CASRAPATSGRAGDTQYF	TGTGCCAGCAGGGCCCCGGCTACTAGCGGGAGGGCGGGGGATACGCAGTATTTT
-	-	TRBV28	TRBJ2-3	16	CASSLWTGSQTDTQYF	TGTGCCAGCAGTTTATGGACGGGATCCCAAACAGATACGCAGTATTTT
TRBD1	-	TRBV4-1	TRBJ2-4	16	CASSQEALGTGNIQYF	TGCGCCAGCAGCCAAGAAGCATTGGGGACAGGGAACATTCAGTACTTC
TRBD2	-	TRBV19	TRBJ2-1	16	CASSIRTSGSSNEQFF	TGTGCCAGTAGTATCCGGACTAGCGGGAGTAGTAATGAGCAGTTCTTC
-	few	TRBV6-6	TRBJ2-7	14	CASKAGTSYHEQYF	TGTGCCAGCAAGGCCGGGACTTCGTACCACGAGCAGTACTTC
-	-	TRBV2	TRBJ2-5	13	CASSELSQETQYF	TGTGCCAGCAGTGAATTGTCGCAAGAGACCCAGTACTTC